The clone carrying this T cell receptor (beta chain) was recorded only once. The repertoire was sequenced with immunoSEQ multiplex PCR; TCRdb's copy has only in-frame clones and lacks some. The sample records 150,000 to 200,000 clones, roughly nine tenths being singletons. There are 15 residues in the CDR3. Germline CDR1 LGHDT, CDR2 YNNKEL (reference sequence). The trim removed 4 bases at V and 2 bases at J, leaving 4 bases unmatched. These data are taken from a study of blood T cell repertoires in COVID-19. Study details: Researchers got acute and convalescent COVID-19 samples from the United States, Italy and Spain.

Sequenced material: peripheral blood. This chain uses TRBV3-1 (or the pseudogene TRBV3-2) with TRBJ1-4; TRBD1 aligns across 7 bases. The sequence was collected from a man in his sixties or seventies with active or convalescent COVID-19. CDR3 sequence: CASSPRGLTNEKLFF. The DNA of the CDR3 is TGTGCCAGCAGCCCTAGGGGGCTGACTAATGAAAAACTGTTTTTT.